This T cell receptor (beta chain) was captured by sequencing in a study of T cells in Graves' hyperthyroidism and ophthalmopathy (dated by TCRdb to between 2019 and 2020). With respect to the entire study: Peripheral blood samples were taken at initial diagnosis, before any treatment was given. To identify TCR V-J signatures that set the groups apart, the researchers used a discovery cohort of about a hundred patients, made up of roughly 40 with Graves' ophthalmopathy and 55 to 65 with stable Graves' hyperthyroidism. Prospective prediction of ophthalmopathy was tested in an independent validation cohort of 18 to 20 hyperthyroidism patients and 15 to 17 patients who later progressed to ophthalmopathy. For training and testing, the approximately 97 patients in the discovery cohort were randomly divided in a 7:3 ratio. Thyroid tissue and blood T-cell repertoires from six Graves' hyperthyroidism patients were also compared in the study. After blood sampling, hyperthyroidism patients were treated with methimazole at a starting dose of 30 mg daily, and ophthalmopathy patients were treated with high-dose intravenous methylprednisolone. According to the paper, TCR Vbeta CDR3 sequencing was carried out on some 130 peripheral blood samples, which came from fewer than 50 ophthalmopathy, 80 or so hyperthyroidism and some 17 progressor patients.

Amplification of TCR beta CDR3 regions was carried out from RNA transcripts. For the first round of RT-PCR on the TCR CDR3, the HTBI primer set was used together with the Qiagen OneStep RT-PCR kit. Libraries were constructed in a second round of multiplex PCR, after which size selection and purification were carried out. The libraries were sequenced on an Illumina HiSeq2000 using paired-end 100 bp reads. The study's processing was this. SOAPnuke was used to process the raw data, with reads discarded if the reads contained adapters or uncalled bases, had a mean Phred below 15, or lacked an exact constant-primer or identifier match. COPE v1.2.5 was used to merge the high-quality paired reads, and each unique nucleotide sequence was defined as a clonotype. MiTCR v1.1 was used to align the clonotypes against IMGT TRBV, TRBD and TRBJ reference segments. Analysis was restricted to V-J combinations with a frequency above 0.0001, which covered roughly 99% of repertoires. A TCS score was defined as the ratio between F50 (clonal expansion) and ExV (chaos), using BLOSUM62-based TCRdist between CDR3 peptides within each V-J. Welch's t-statistics and random forest reduced roughly 500 V-J features to 13, which were used in a naive Bayes classifier (R e1071). Thyroid-blood repertoire similarity was quantified with the Morisita-Horn index. Using fastp at Q25 and MiXCR, TCRdb reprocessed the public reads and kept productive beta chains. Records with the same CDR3 protein are collapsed into one entry carrying the most frequent genes and DNA. The V and J calls come from TCRdb's annotation, not from the publication. In all, the sample holds 640,000 or so distinct CDR3 sequences, and roughly 14% of those were seen once. Jointly, the top ten make up approximately 4.2% of the sample.

This clonotype was observed a handful of times. Its antigen specificity is not known. Nothing much larger sits one base from this clone, and base qualities are not available. General conclusions and limits of the study: Most expanded thyroid clonotypes (frequency above 0.001) were also found in blood, which suggests that blood repertoires may mirror thyroid immune responses. No statistical method was used to set the sample size in advance, and investigators knew the group allocation. In cross-validation, a model built on a 13 V-J signature told ophthalmopathy apart from stable hyperthyroidism with approximately 91% sensitivity and about 81% specificity, and in testing the same model reached 80%/75%. In validation, the model predicted progression to ophthalmopathy with around 71% sensitivity and approximately 72% specificity, a median of around 6.6 months before onset.

The CDR3 goes from the cysteine to the phenylalanine over 17 residues. Of all the DNA, just the CDR3 is kept, 51 bases in frame from base 1. From the germline V gene, CDR1 is MDHEN and CDR2 is SYDVKM. The germline ends are 21 bases apart after V is trimmed by 4 bases and J by 2 bases. Ophthalmopathy patients had moderately to severely active disease, Clinical Activity Score of at least 3, NOSPECS grade of at least 4, and duration under 3 months. The study excluded patients with uncontrolled infections, other autoimmune diseases, pregnancy or lactation. Clinical symptoms, serum thyroxine and TRAb, thyroid ultrasound, and orbital computed tomography formed the basis for the diagnoses. PBMCs were isolated from 8 to 10 ml of fresh peripheral blood by Ficoll-Paque density gradient centrifugation. Total RNA was extracted using Trizol reagent, and RNA quality was assessed on an Agilent 2100 Bioanalyzer.

The TCR was taken from a woman aged 40 to 50 with Graves' ophthalmopathy. The sequenced material came from blood. The rearrangement combines TRBV28 with TRBJ2-7; no D gene call is confident. The sequence in DNA is TGTGCCAGCAGTTCATCCGCGTACGGACGGTCACCCTACGAGCAGTACTTC. It is translated as CASSSSAYGRSPYEQYF.